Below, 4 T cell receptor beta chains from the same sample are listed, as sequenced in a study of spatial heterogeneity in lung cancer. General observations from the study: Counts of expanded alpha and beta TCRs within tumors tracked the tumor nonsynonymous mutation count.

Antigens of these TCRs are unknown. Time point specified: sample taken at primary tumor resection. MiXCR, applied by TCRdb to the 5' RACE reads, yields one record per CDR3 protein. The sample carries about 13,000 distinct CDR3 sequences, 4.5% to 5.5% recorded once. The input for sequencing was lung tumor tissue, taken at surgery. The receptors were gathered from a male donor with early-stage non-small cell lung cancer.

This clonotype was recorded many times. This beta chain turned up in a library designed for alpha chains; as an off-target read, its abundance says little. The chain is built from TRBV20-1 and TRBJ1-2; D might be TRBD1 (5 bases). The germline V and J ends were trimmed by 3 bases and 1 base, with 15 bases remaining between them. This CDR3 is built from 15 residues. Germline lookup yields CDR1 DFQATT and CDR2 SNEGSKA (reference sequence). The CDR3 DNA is TGCAGTGCTAGTGGGGGGGAGGAAGGTAACTATGGCTACACCTTC. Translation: CSASGGEEGNYGYTF.

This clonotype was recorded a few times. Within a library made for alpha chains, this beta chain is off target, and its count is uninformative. CDR3 coding DNA: TGTGCCAGCACCTACTACGGGACAGGGAAGCAGCCCCAGCATTTT. Translated: CASTYYGTGKQPQHF. The rearrangement uses TRBV6-1 and TRBJ1-5, with 9 nucleotides matching TRBD1. V was pared by 7 bases and J by 7 bases, with 11 bases of the junction left unmatched. CDR1 and CDR2 (germline): MNHNS, SASEGT. The length of the CDR3 is 15 residues.

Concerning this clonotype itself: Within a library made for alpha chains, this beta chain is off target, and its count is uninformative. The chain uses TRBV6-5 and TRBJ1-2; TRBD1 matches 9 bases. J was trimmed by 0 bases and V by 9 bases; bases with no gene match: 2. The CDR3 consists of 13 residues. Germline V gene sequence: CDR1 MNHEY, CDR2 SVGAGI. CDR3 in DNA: TGTGCCAGTGGGGACAGGGCTAACTATGGCTACACCTTC. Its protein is CASGDRANYGYTF.

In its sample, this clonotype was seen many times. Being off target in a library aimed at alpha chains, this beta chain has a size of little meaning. The DNA for the CDR3 is TGTGCCAGCAGCTGGGACAGGGCTGGGTACAATGAGCAGTTCTTC. This gives the protein CASSWDRAGYNEQFF. This chain connects TRBV7-2 to TRBJ2-1; 9 bases are a match to TRBD1. CDR3 length: 15 amino acids. Per the germline V gene, CDR1 is SGHTA and CDR2 is FQGNSA. V shed 4 bases and J 4 bases; nucleotides not matched to a gene: 5.